Each of the 20 T cell receptor beta chains below was sequenced from the same sample in a study of Tregs in tolerant kidney transplant recipients. Clones were sequenced by immunoSEQ multiplex PCR, and TCRdb holds only the in-frame ones, with some missing. The sample lists roughly 250,000 clones; about 80% were seen once. Sequencing was carried out using CD4+ T cells from blood. These receptors were obtained from a human donor in good health.

This clone occurred once. This chain uses TRBV30 with TRBJ2-5, with D hard to call. Per germline, CDR1 GTSNPN and CDR2 SVGIG (reference sequence). This CDR3 comprises 11 residues. The CDR3 sequence: CAFARQETQYF. The CDR3 nucleotides are TGTGCTTTCGCCAGGCAAGAGACCCAGTACTTC.

This clone was counted once. This CDR3 is also generated by other DNA sequences in the sample. This chain joins TRBV11-3 and TRBJ2-1; 7 bases are a match to TRBD1. CDR1 and CDR2 (germline): SGHNT, YENEEA. The CDR3 has 14 residues. The V and J ends lost 5 bases and 0 bases, in that order; junction bases with no gene match: 1. The CDR3 nucleotides read TGTGCCAGCAGCCCAGGGGGCTCCTACAATGAGCAGTTCTTC. This translates into CASSPGGSYNEQFF.

This clone was found a few times. The chain links TRBV30 to TRBJ1-4, with a weak D call TRBD1 (5 bases). Germline V gene sequence: CDR1 GTSNPN, CDR2 SVGIG (reference sequence). This CDR3 spans 16 amino acids. Trimming pared 2 bases from V and 3 bases from J, leaving 16 bases between. CDR3 coding DNA: TGTGCCTGGAGTCCCTCGGGACGCCGGGCTAATGAAAAACTGTTTTTT. Translating gives CAWSPSGRRANEKLFF.

The chain is built from TRBV2 and TRBJ2-5; the match to TRBD1 covers 7 bases. The J call may be mistaken, given a closer DNA end match to TRBJ2-7. Germline V gives CDR1 SNHLY, CDR2 FYNNEI. This CDR3 spans 14 amino acids. CDR3 nucleotides: TGTGCCAGCAGTCCGACAGGGCAATCCTACGAGCAGTACTTC. It encodes CASSPTGQSYEQYF.

The rearrangement joins TRBV11-2 to TRBJ1-2, with D perhaps matching TRBD1 (5 bases). Germline V gene data show CDR1 as SGHAT and CDR2 as FQNNGV. The V end lost 0 bases, the J end lost 5 bases, and 10 bases lay between the germline ends. The CDR3 is 14 residues long. The CDR3: CASSLDRDRYGYTF. The CDR3 DNA follows: TGTGCCAGCAGCTTAGACAGGGATAGGTATGGCTACACCTTC. Together with reference TRBV11-2 and TRBJ1-2, the CDR3 gives the full variable domain: EAGVAQSPRYKIIEKRQSVAFWCNPISGHATLYWYQQILGQGPKLLIQFQNNGVVDDSQLPKDRFSAERLKGVDSTLKIQPAKLEDSAVYLCASSLDRDRYGYTFGSGTRLTVV.

The chain combines TRBV11-2 with TRBJ1-1; a weak D match, TRBD1 (5 bases). The CDR3 has 15 residues. CDR1 is SGHAT, CDR2 FQNNGV, per germline. V lost 5 bases, J lost 4 bases, and 17 bases lay in between. The CDR3 reads CASSQGMGVGTEAFF. CDR3 sequence (DNA): TGTGCCAGCAGCCAAGGGATGGGGGTTGGCACTGAAGCTTTCTTT.

This chain connects TRBV6-4 to TRBJ2-3, with D possibly matching TRBD2 (6 bases). Germline CDR1 and CDR2: MRHNA and SNTAGT. The V and J ends lost 5 bases and 2 bases respectively, with 11 bases between them. The CDR3 has 14 residues. For the CDR3, the DNA is TGTGCCAGCAGTATTAGCGGAGACACAGATACGCAGTATTTT. Translation gives CASSISGDTDTQYF.

The chain combines TRBV5-4 with TRBJ2-3; no definite D call. This CDR3 has 16 amino acids. Deletions cut 1 base from V and 5 bases from J, with 17 bases between. Germline V gives CDR1 SGHNT, CDR2 YYREEE (reference sequence). For the CDR3, the DNA is TGTGCCAGCAGCTTGATGGGCGGCTCAAGGTTAGATACGCAGTATTTT. It codes for CASSLMGGSRLDTQYF.

V and J are TRBV19 and TRBJ2-2; D gene ambiguous. Trimming took off 7 bases at V and 3 bases at J, with 12 bases between the two ends. The CDR3 runs 14 residues. Per the germline V gene, CDR1 is LNHDA and CDR2 is SQIVND (reference sequence). The CDR3 DNA sequence: TGTGCCAGTACGGACGGCCATCACACCGGGGAGCTGTTTTTT. It encodes CASTDGHHTGELFF.

As for this clone: Here the CDR3 omits its conserved ending phenylalanine or tryptophan, so a read error is the likely source. The J gene is TRBJ1-2, the V gene TRBV18; D not resolved. The germline gives CDR1 KGHSH, CDR2 LQKENI. Deletions cut 2 bases from V and 3 bases from J, with 7 bases between. The CDR3 sequence is 13 residues long. The CDR3 DNA sequence: TGTGCCAGCTCACCAGACGGGTACTATGGCTACACCCTC. Translation gives CASSPDGYYGYTL.

The chain is built from TRBV7-9 and TRBJ1-1, with a weak D call TRBD1 (6 bases). The V and J ends lost 10 bases and 1 base respectively, with 19 bases between them. The CDR3 has 15 amino acids. Per germline, CDR1 SEHNR and CDR2 FQNEAQ (reference sequence). CDR3 region: CATRKGENRNTEAFF. Written as DNA, the CDR3 is TGTGCCACCCGAAAGGGGGAAAACAGGAACACTGAAGCTTTCTTT. Looking up the rest from reference TRBV7-9 and TRBJ1-1 gives the full variable domain: DTGVSQNPRHKITKRGQNVTFRCDPISEHNRLYWYRQTLGQGPEFLTYFQNEAQLEKSRLLSDRFSAERPKGSFSTLEIQRTEQGDSAMYLCATRKGENRNTEAFFGQGTRLTVV.

This rearrangement joins TRBV18 to TRBJ2-2, with D unclear. V was trimmed by 2 bases and J by 0 bases, leaving 10 bases between them. Germline V gene sequence: CDR1 KGHSH, CDR2 LQKENI. The CDR3 runs to 16 residues. CDR3 in amino acids: CASSPTGYANTGELFF. Written as DNA, the CDR3 is TGTGCCAGCTCACCAACCGGCTACGCGAACACCGGGGAGCTGTTTTTT.

V usage is TRBV7-2 and J usage is TRBJ2-1; no clear D gene. Looked up from germline, CDR1 is SGHTA and CDR2 is FQGNSA. This CDR3 contains 12 residues. V lost 5 bases and J 8 bases, leaving 10 bases between the germline ends. The CDR3 DNA reads as TGTGCCAGCAGCCAACGGCCCTATGAGCAGTTCTTC. It codes for CASSQRPYEQFF.

The CDR3 loop is CASSSRDREEYF. In DNA form, the CDR3 reads TGTGCCAGCAGCTCCCGGGACAGGGAGGAGTACTTC. The chain is built from TRBV7-9 and TRBJ2-5, with TRBD1 identical over 9 bases. With V trimmed by 4 bases and J by 12 bases, 6 bases remained unmatched. CDR3 length: 12 residues. Germline CDR1 SEHNR, CDR2 FQNEAQ (reference sequence).

The chain joins TRBV9 to TRBJ1-6; TRBD1 is a possible D gene (6 bases). In germline, CDR1 is SGDLS, CDR2 YYNGEE. V lost 2 bases, J lost 0 bases, and 6 bases lay in between. This CDR3 has 15 amino acids. The CDR3, as DNA: TGTGCCAGCAGCGTCAGGGGCTCCTATAATTCACCCCTCCACTTT. It yields the protein CASSVRGSYNSPLHF.

The chain links TRBV6-1 to TRBJ1-3, with 8 bases lining up with TRBD1. V shed 6 bases, J shed 0 bases, and the junction held 4 bases outside the gene matches. This CDR3 is built from 15 residues. Germline V gives CDR1 MNHNS, CDR2 SASEGT. This CDR3 reads CASSRTGISGNTIYF. The CDR3, as DNA: TGTGCCAGCAGCAGGACAGGGATCTCTGGAAACACCATATATTTT.

This chain links TRBV19 with TRBJ2-5; no definite D call. The CDR3 is 13 amino acids. CDR1 and CDR2 (germline): LNHDA, SQIVND (reference sequence). V was cut by 4 bases and J by 7 bases, with 13 bases left in between. CDR3 loop: CASSKTLPRTQYF. The CDR3 DNA is TGTGCCAGTAGTAAGACCCTACCCCGGACCCAGTACTTC.

The chain carries TRBV18 and TRBJ1-3; D is ambiguous. This CDR3 has 13 residues. Trimming stripped 4 bases from V and 2 bases from J, with 6 bases between. Germline loops: CDR1 KGHSH, CDR2 LQKENI. DNA for the CDR3: TGTGCCAGCTCACGAGAGGCTGGAAACACCATATATTTT. Translation gives CASSREAGNTIYF.

This chain links TRBV27 with TRBJ1-2; TRBD1 aligns across 7 bases. The CDR3 length is 14 residues. Germline CDR1 and CDR2: MNHEY and SMNVEV (reference sequence). J was trimmed by 1 base and V by 6 bases; bases with no gene match: 5. The CDR3 region is CASSPQGGNYGYTF. In DNA form, the CDR3 reads TGTGCCAGCAGCCCCCAGGGGGGTAACTATGGCTACACCTTC.

This clone showed up just once. V usage is TRBV9 and J usage is TRBJ2-1; D uncertain. Per germline, CDR1 SGDLS and CDR2 YYNGEE. The CDR3 is made up of 15 amino acids. V lost 0 bases, J lost 6 bases, and 13 bases lay in between. The DNA for the CDR3 is TGTGCCAGCAGCGTAGGCGACCCCTTAGCCAATGAGCAGTTCTTC. It translates to CASSVGDPLANEQFF.